This T cell receptor beta chain derives from a study of cytomegalovirus exposure and HLA in healthy donors. The study, taken as a whole, reports: Reportedly, fewer N-insertions than the approximately 680-donor mean appeared in an Asian-associated ancestry cluster in a later analysis.

Remarks on this clone: What it binds is not known.

The germline CDR1 and CDR2 sequences are ENHRY and SYGVKD. The CDR3 covers 16 residues. V gave up 1 base and J gave up 5 bases, with 15 bases separating them. PCR used 60 Vbeta primers and 13 Jbeta primers. The method was immunoSEQ multiplex PCR; TCRdb's version includes in-frame clones alone and lacks a portion of them. The sample has 200,000 or so clones, around 73% seen once. This chain joins TRBV10-3 and TRBJ2-1; the D gene is possibly TRBD2 (5 bases). Sequencing was done on a sample of PBMCs. The sequence was collected from a woman in her twenties or thirties in good health and CMV-seronegative. This CDR3 is CAISELWSGRNNEQFF. CDR3 nucleotide sequence: TGTGCCATCAGTGAGTTATGGAGCGGACGGAACAATGAGCAGTTCTTC.